One sample yielded the 31 T cell receptor beta chains listed below, sequenced in a study of blood T cell repertoires in COVID-19. Clones were read by immunoSEQ multiplex PCR, and TCRdb kept only the in-frame ones, dropping some. There are 200,000 or so clones in the sample; around 77% occur only once, and around 16% lies in the top ten. Input material: peripheral blood. These receptors came from a man in his fifties or sixties with active or convalescent COVID-19.

The rearrangement joins TRBV5-4 to TRBJ2-3, with 10 bases fitting TRBD2. Per germline, CDR1 SGHNT and CDR2 YYREEE (reference sequence). The CDR3 is 15 residues long. V dropped 2 bases and J dropped 5; count of bases not matched to a gene: 5. CDR3: CASSLSGRGEDTQYF. The CDR3 region has the DNA TGTGCCAGCAGCTTAAGCGGGAGGGGGGAAGATACGCAGTATTTT.

This rearrangement joins TRBV27 to TRBJ2-7, with TRBD1 matching 9 bases. Germline CDR1 MNHEY, CDR2 SMNVEV (reference sequence). J was trimmed by 3 bases and V by 5 bases; bases with no gene match: 14. CDR3 length: 17 residues. The DNA of the CDR3 is TGTGCCAGCAGTACCTCCCCCGGGACAGGGTTTAACTACGAGCAGTACTTC. Protein: CASSTSPGTGFNYEQYF.

The CDR3 bases are TGTGCCAGTAGTATAGGACAGGGGGCCTACGAGCAGTACTTC. This sequence encodes CASSIGQGAYEQYF. The chain uses TRBV19 and TRBJ2-7, with 9 bases matching TRBD1. In germline, CDR1 is LNHDA, CDR2 SQIVND (reference sequence). The CDR3 runs to 14 residues. The V gene end was trimmed by 1 base and the J gene end by 2 bases; junction bases not matched to a gene: 0.

On this clone itself: The same CDR3 can be traced to other DNA sequences in this sample. This chain connects TRBV18 to TRBJ1-1, with TRBD1 matching 8 bases. From germline, CDR1 is KGHSH and CDR2 LQKENI. The CDR3 is 13 residues long. V shed 3 bases and J 6 bases; nucleotides not matched to a gene: 3. The CDR3 region has the DNA TGTGCCAGCTCACCGGAACAGGGGGCTGAAGCTTTCTTT. Amino acids: CASSPEQGAEAFF.

This clone was detected only a few times. The chain has TRBV18 and TRBJ2-1; 9 bases align to TRBD1. Germline assignment: CDR1 KGHSH and CDR2 LQKENI. The CDR3 has 18 residues. The V gene end was trimmed by 3 bases and the J gene end by 1 base; junction bases not matched to a gene: 10. CDR3 sequence reads: CASSPVGSGTGSYNEQFF. CDR3 DNA sequence: TGTGCCAGCTCACCCGTCGGGTCCGGGACAGGGTCCTACAATGAGCAGTTCTTC.

This clone was observed a few times. The chain is built from TRBV18 and TRBJ2-7; the D gene is possibly TRBD1 (5 bases). Per the germline V gene, CDR1 is KGHSH and CDR2 is LQKENI. V was pared by 6 bases and J by 10 bases, with 16 bases between. The CDR3 is 12 amino acids. The CDR3 protein is CASSPRSGLQYF. Here the CDR3 DNA reads TGTGCCAGCTCCCCAAGGTCAGGGTTACAGTACTTC.

The rearrangement links TRBV4-1 to TRBJ2-2; TRBD2 is a possible D gene (7 bases). Trimming removed 4 bases from V and 3 bases from J, with 12 bases in between. The germline V gene encodes CDR1 MGHRA and CDR2 YSYEKL. The CDR3 has 15 amino acids. The CDR3 sequence: CASSRVGGDTGELFF. CDR3 DNA sequence: TGCGCCAGCAGCCGGGTAGGGGGGGACACCGGGGAGCTGTTTTTT.

The V call is TRBV24-1, the J call TRBJ1-6; no firm D call. The length of the CDR3 is 13 residues. Deletions cut 4 bases from V and 4 bases from J, with 4 bases between. Germline V gene lookup returns CDR1 KGHDR and CDR2 SFDVKD. CDR3 sequence: CATSDRYNSPLHF. As DNA, the CDR3 is TGTGCCACCAGTGACCGTTATAATTCACCCCTCCACTTT.

This clone was seen only once. The rearrangement uses TRBV7-2 and TRBJ1-5; 10 nucleotides agree with TRBD1. The germline CDR1 and CDR2 sequences are SGHTA and FQGNSA. This CDR3 has 15 amino acids. V shed 5 bases and J 1 base; nucleotides not matched to a gene: 2. The CDR3 loop reads CASSGQGGSNQPQHF. CDR3 coding DNA: TGTGCCAGCAGCGGACAGGGGGGAAGCAATCAGCCCCAGCATTTT.

The chain couples TRBV19 to TRBJ2-7; D perhaps matches TRBD1 (5 bases). V dropped 2 bases and J dropped 2 bases, with 10 bases sitting between them. The germline CDR1 and CDR2 sequences are LNHDA and SQIVND (reference sequence). This CDR3 spans 14 amino acids. This chain's CDR3 is CASSIKPTAYEQYF. For the CDR3, the DNA is TGTGCCAGTAGTATAAAGCCGACAGCCTACGAGCAGTACTTC. Variable domain in full (rest from reference TRBV19 and TRBJ2-7): DGGITQSPKYLFRKEGQNVTLSCEQNLNHDAMYWYRQDPGQGLRLIYYSQIVNDFQKGDIAEGYSVSREKKESFPLTVTSAQKNPTAFYLCASSIKPTAYEQYFGPGTRLTVT.

This chain connects TRBV7-3 to TRBJ2-5, with 13 nucleotides matching TRBD2. This CDR3 comprises 15 residues. J lost 4 bases, V lost 5 bases, and 4 bases had no gene match. Per the germline V gene, CDR1 is SGHTA and CDR2 is FQGTGA. The CDR3 here is CASSGRTSGGETQYF. The CDR3 DNA follows: TGTGCCAGCAGCGGACGGACTAGCGGGGGAGAGACCCAGTACTTC.

In its sample, this clone was seen a few times. The chain links TRBV28 to TRBJ2-7; D gene ambiguous. The length of the CDR3 is 13 residues. Trimming left V 3 bases short and J 0 bases short, with 6 bases between. CDR1 MDHEN and CDR2 SYDVKM come from the germline V gene. As DNA, the CDR3 is TGTGCCAGCAGTTTCGGTGTCTCCTACGAGCAGTACTTC. Translated, it gives CASSFGVSYEQYF.

V gene TRBV30 combines with J gene TRBJ2-3; D might be TRBD2 (6 bases). CDR1 is GTSNPN, CDR2 SVGIG, per germline (reference sequence). With 0 bases removed from V and 4 bases from J, the gap between germline ends came to 11 bases. The CDR3 has 14 amino acids. CDR3 sequence reads: CAWSVGGAADTQYF. As DNA, the CDR3 is TGTGCCTGGAGTGTGGGCGGGGCGGCAGATACGCAGTATTTT.

The table lists this clone with a few counts. The chain links TRBV5-1 to TRBJ2-2; no definite D call. The V gene's germline CDR1 is SGHRS and CDR2 YFSETQ. V was clipped by 5 bases and J by 1 base, with 9 bases between them. The CDR3 sequence is 14 residues long. CDR3 amino acids: CASRPLGNTGELFF. CDR3 nucleotides: TGCGCCAGCAGACCACTCGGGAACACCGGGGAGCTGTTTTTT.

The V gene is TRBV7-3, the J gene TRBJ1-1; D is unclear. V dropped 0 bases and J dropped 7 bases, with 6 bases sitting between them. The CDR3 is 12 residues long. Germline values: CDR1 SGHTA, CDR2 FQGTGA. The CDR3 loop is CASSLTGSEAFF. CDR3 coding DNA: TGTGCCAGCAGCTTAACTGGCAGTGAAGCTTTCTTT.

CDR3 nucleotides: TGTGCCAGCAGCATACGGTCTAGCGGCACAGATACGCAGTATTTT. The encoded protein is CASSIRSSGTDTQYF. V and J are TRBV11-2 and TRBJ2-3; D might be TRBD2 (6 bases). Trimming removed 5 bases at V and 1 base at J, with 13 bases between. Germline assignment: CDR1 SGHAT and CDR2 FQNNGV. The CDR3 covers 15 residues.

This sequence joins TRBV5-1 and TRBJ2-2, with TRBD2 matching 15 bases. Looked up from germline, CDR1 is SGHRS and CDR2 is YFSETQ. This CDR3 comprises 17 residues. V was clipped by 3 bases and J by 7 bases; unmatched bases: 7. As DNA, the CDR3 is TGCGCCAGCAGCTCCGGACTAGCGGGAGGGCCTGACGGGGAGCTGTTTTTT. It codes for CASSSGLAGGPDGELFF.

This clone was counted a few times. V is TRBV12-3 or TRBV12-4 and J is TRBJ1-6; D possibly corresponds to TRBD1 (6 bases). The CDR3 spans 13 residues. Trimming left V 8 bases short and J 7 bases short, with 12 bases between. The CDR3 nucleotides are TGTGCCAGCCGAGGGGGAAACAATTCACCCCTCCACTTT. Amino acids: CASRGGNNSPLHF.

CDR3: CASSMIGGGQFF. The DNA of the CDR3 is TGTGCCAGTAGTATGATAGGGGGCGGGCAGTTCTTC. The chain links TRBV19 to TRBJ2-1; TRBD1 agrees at 7 bases. The trim removed 3 bases at V and 12 bases at J, leaving 5 bases unmatched. Germline CDR1 reads LNHDA; CDR2 reads SQIVND (reference sequence). CDR3 length equals 12 residues.

The chain couples TRBV25-1 to TRBJ1-1; tentatively, D is TRBD1 (6 bases). The V end was cut by 6 bases, the J end by 3 bases, with 14 bases between. The CDR3 is 14 residues long. Germline V CDR1 and CDR2: MGHDK, SYGVNS. The CDR3 protein is CASRMTGQDTEAFF. Written as DNA, the CDR3 is TGTGCCAGCAGGATGACAGGTCAGGACACTGAAGCTTTCTTT.

The chain is built from TRBV5-5 and TRBJ1-4; weak D call: TRBD1 (6 bases). CDR1 is SGHKS, CDR2 YYEKEE, per germline (reference sequence). The ends were cut back, 4 bases at V and 4 bases at J, with 17 bases in the middle. The CDR3 sequence is 16 residues long. In DNA, the CDR3 is TGTGCCAGCAGCGAAGACAACAGGGTTGGTAATGAAAAACTGTTTTTT. Its translation: CASSEDNRVGNEKLFF.

The chain joins TRBV18 to TRBJ2-4; D possibly corresponds to TRBD1 (7 bases). V was clipped by 4 bases and J by 5 bases, with 18 bases between them. Germline CDR1 KGHSH, CDR2 LQKENI. The CDR3 spans 16 residues. The CDR3 here is CASSQTPGGQQNIQYF. Written as DNA, the CDR3 is TGTGCCAGCTCACAGACCCCAGGGGGGCAGCAAAACATTCAGTACTTC.

This clone showed up just once. The V call is TRBV12-3 or TRBV12-4, the J call TRBJ2-3; TRBD1 aligns across 8 bases. Trimming at V came to 5 bases and at J to 4 bases, leaving 2 bases not matched to a gene. The CDR3 loop spans 13 amino acids. CDR3 amino acids: CASSEGQADTQYF. For the CDR3, the DNA is TGTGCCAGCAGTGAGGGACAGGCAGATACGCAGTATTTT.

The chain employs TRBV7-9 and TRBJ1-1, with 11 nucleotides matching TRBD1. The junction had 10 bases not matched to a gene; V was cut back by 5 bases and J by 5 bases. The CDR3 is 16 amino acids. Germline V gene sequence: CDR1 SEHNR, CDR2 FQNEAQ (reference sequence). This chain's CDR3 is CASSQRPGTGGTEAFF. Here the CDR3 DNA reads TGTGCCAGCAGCCAACGTCCCGGGACAGGGGGGACTGAAGCTTTCTTT. The whole variable domain, remainder taken from reference TRBV7-9 and TRBJ1-1, is DTGVSQNPRHKITKRGQNVTFRCDPISEHNRLYWYRQTLGQGPEFLTYFQNEAQLEKSRLLSDRFSAERPKGSFSTLEIQRTEQGDSAMYLCASSQRPGTGGTEAFFGQGTRLTVV.

The V call is TRBV14, the J call TRBJ1-2, with D perhaps matching TRBD1 (5 bases). Per germline, CDR1 SGHDN and CDR2 FVKESK. There are 15 residues in the CDR3. V lost 4 bases and J lost 0, with 12 bases in between. Written as DNA, the CDR3 is TGTGCCAGCAGCCCCTGGACAAAACCTAACTATGGCTACACCTTC. Protein: CASSPWTKPNYGYTF.

The table lists this clone with a few counts. The CDR3 region is CASSPPDREETQYF. The CDR3 bases are TGTGCCAGCAGCCCCCCTGACAGGGAGGAGACCCAGTACTTC. J is TRBJ2-5 and V is TRBV7-9; 7 positions match TRBD1. The CDR3 consists of 14 residues. Germline lookup yields CDR1 SEHNR and CDR2 FQNEAQ (reference sequence). V trimming: 5 bases; J trimming: 5 bases; junction bases outside the gene matches: 8. The complete variable domain, with remaining parts taken from reference TRBV7-9 and TRBJ2-5, reads DTGVSQNPRHKITKRGQNVTFRCDPISEHNRLYWYRQTLGQGPEFLTYFQNEAQLEKSRLLSDRFSAERPKGSFSTLEIQRTEQGDSAMYLCASSPPDREETQYFGPGTRLLVL.

Points on this clone: The sample carries other DNA sequences with the same CDR3. J is TRBJ1-4 and V is TRBV28; 11 nucleotides match TRBD1. Germline CDR1 reads MDHEN; CDR2 reads SYDVKM. CDR3 size: 15 residues. Trimming at V came to 4 bases and at J to 4 bases, leaving 2 bases not matched to a gene. The CDR3 DNA reads as TGTGCCAGCAGTTCGGGACAGGGGGTTAATGAAAAACTGTTTTTT. It translates to CASSSGQGVNEKLFF.

V and J are TRBV24-1 and TRBJ2-3; 13 bases map to TRBD2. The V and J ends lost 5 bases and 3 bases, in that order; junction bases with no gene match: 4. The germline gives CDR1 KGHDR, CDR2 SFDVKD. The CDR3 covers 16 residues. The DNA for the CDR3 is TGTGCCACCAGTGCCCCGACTAGCGGGAGGACAGATACGCAGTATTTT. Translating it yields CATSAPTSGRTDTQYF.

This clone has a single count. The chain joins TRBV12-2 to TRBJ2-1; TRBD2 was called by the table and not checked on the DNA. TRBV12-2 is deemed a pseudogene. The CDR3 loop spans 16 amino acids. In DNA, the CDR3 is TGTGCAAGTCGCCTAGAGCCGACTAGCGGGAGAAATGAGCAGTTCTTC. Its protein is CASRLEPTSGRNEQFF.

This clone was picked up a small number of times. This chain uses TRBV28 with TRBJ1-2; the D gene is possibly TRBD1 (6 bases). V was pared by 6 bases and J by 7 bases, with 12 bases between. This CDR3 comprises 12 residues. Germline V gene sequence: CDR1 MDHEN, CDR2 SYDVKM. The CDR3 here is CASRIRTAGYTF. In DNA form, the CDR3 reads TGTGCCAGCAGGATCCGGACAGCTGGCTACACCTTC.

This chain connects TRBV7-3 to TRBJ2-7; TRBD2 matches at 10 bases. Per the germline V gene, CDR1 is SGHTA and CDR2 is FQGTGA. The ends lost 5 bases at V and 4 bases at J; junction bases unmatched: 8. The CDR3 loop spans 15 amino acids. This CDR3 is CASSTQAGGLYEQYF. As DNA, the CDR3 is TGTGCCAGCAGCACGCAAGCGGGAGGGCTTTACGAGCAGTACTTC.